These 25 T cell receptor beta chains came from one sample sequenced in a study of control samples from healthy donors and cancer patients. Sequencing used immunoSEQ multiplex PCR; TCRdb keeps in-frame clones, though not all of them. This table holds roughly 130,000 clones, around nine tenths found once. Sequencing was carried out using blood. The source of these receptors is a woman aged 30 to 39 in good health.

This chain uses TRBV2 with TRBJ1-3, with a tentative D call TRBD1 (6 bases). The V end was cut by 8 bases, the J end by 4 bases, with 12 bases between. The V gene's germline CDR1 is SNHLY and CDR2 FYNNEI. This CDR3 is 13 amino acids long. In nucleotides, the CDR3 is TGTGCCAGCCAACGGACAGAAGGAAACACCATATATTTT. This translates into CASQRTEGNTIYF.

The V call is TRBV7-9, the J call TRBJ1-4; D might be TRBD1 (6 bases). Between the trimmed V and J ends, which lost 4 bases and 7 bases, there was a span of 16 bases. Germline assignment: CDR1 SEHNR and CDR2 FQNEAQ (reference sequence). The CDR3 covers 15 residues. CDR3 sequence: CASSWGRQGSEKLFF. CDR3 bases: TGTGCCAGCAGCTGGGGTCGGCAGGGGAGTGAAAAACTGTTTTTT.

V usage is TRBV30 and J usage is TRBJ1-2; no definite D call. V lost 0 bases and J 4 bases, leaving 15 bases between the germline ends. CDR3 length: 15 residues. In germline, CDR1 is GTSNPN, CDR2 SVGIG (reference sequence). CDR3 sequence (DNA): TGTGCCTGGAGTGTACACGTCAGAAACCGCTATGGCTACACCTTC. It specifies CAWSVHVRNRYGYTF.

This rearrangement joins TRBV2 to TRBJ1-4; D uncertain. The V and J ends lost 8 bases and 0 bases respectively, with 7 bases between them. CDR3 length: 13 residues. Germline V CDR1 and CDR2: SNHLY, FYNNEI. The CDR3, as DNA: TGTGCCAGCGTTCCCGCAACTAATGAAAAACTGTTTTTT. This encodes CASVPATNEKLFF. Variable domain in full (rest from reference TRBV2 and TRBJ1-4): EPEVTQTPSHQVTQMGQEVILRCVPISNHLYFYWYRQILGQKVEFLVSFYNNEISEKSEIFDDQFSVERPDGSNFTLKIRSTKLEDSAMYFCASVPATNEKLFFGSGTQLSVL.

The chain combines TRBV9 with TRBJ1-2; TRBD1 might be the D (5 bases). The V end was cut by 4 bases, the J end by 5 bases, with 21 bases between. The CDR3 is made up of 16 amino acids. CDR1 and CDR2 from the germline V gene are SGDLS and YYNGEE. CDR3 residues: CASSPWSRAGGYGYTF. The CDR3, as DNA: TGTGCCAGCAGCCCGTGGAGCCGGGCTGGGGGTTATGGCTACACCTTC.

The V and J genes are TRBV7-2 and TRBJ2-7; D is uncertain. The germline gives CDR1 SGHTA, CDR2 FQGNSA. Trimming took 4 bases from V and 4 from J, leaving 11 bases between them. The CDR3 length is 13 residues. CDR3 in DNA: TGTGCCAGCAGCTCCGGGCCCAATTACGAGCAGTACTTC. Translated, it gives CASSSGPNYEQYF.

CDR3 in amino acids: CASSLVTSGTGELFF. CDR3 DNA sequence: TGTGCCAGCAGCTTAGTGACTAGCGGCACCGGGGAGCTGTTTTTT. The chain has TRBV5-4 and TRBJ2-2, with 9 bases identical to TRBD2. This CDR3 comprises 15 residues. V lost 2 bases, J lost 4 bases, and 3 bases stayed unmatched. Germline CDR1 reads SGHNT; CDR2 reads YYREEE (reference sequence). Full variable domain (rest looked up from reference TRBV5-4 and TRBJ2-2): ETGVTQSPTHLIKTRGQQVTLRCSSQSGHNTVSWYQQALGQGPQFIFQYYREEENGRGNFPPRFSGLQFPNYSSELNVNALELDDSALYLCASSLVTSGTGELFFGEGSRLTVL.

V usage is TRBV2 and J usage is TRBJ1-5; no firm D call. The length of the CDR3 is 14 residues. V lost 4 bases and J 6 bases, leaving 13 bases between the germline ends. Germline CDR1 SNHLY, CDR2 FYNNEI. CDR3 region: CASSGLEGAQPQHF. CDR3 nucleotides: TGTGCCAGCAGTGGGTTGGAGGGAGCTCAGCCCCAGCATTTT. Combining the CDR3 with reference TRBV2 and TRBJ1-5 gives the whole variable domain EPEVTQTPSHQVTQMGQEVILRCVPISNHLYFYWYRQILGQKVEFLVSFYNNEISEKSEIFDDQFSVERPDGSNFTLKIRSTKLEDSAMYFCASSGLEGAQPQHFGDGTRLSIL.

This chain uses TRBV7-9 with TRBJ2-5, with 9 nucleotides matching TRBD2. V was clipped by 4 bases and J by 2 bases; unmatched bases: 14. Germline lookup yields CDR1 SEHNR and CDR2 FQNEAQ (reference sequence). The CDR3 totals 18 residues. The CDR3 DNA follows: TGTGCCAGCAGCTCGGGGCGGGGTGGGCTAGCGGGACAAGAGACCCAGTACTTC. It is translated as CASSSGRGGLAGQETQYF.

The chain recombines TRBV5-1 with TRBJ2-7; 7 bases line up with TRBD1. V dropped 4 bases and J dropped 5; count of bases not matched to a gene: 9. CDR3 length equals 14 residues. The germline CDR1 and CDR2 sequences are SGHRS and YFSETQ. For the CDR3, the DNA is TGCGCCAGCAGCCTACCGACAGGGTTCGACGAGCAGTACTTC. As protein: CASSLPTGFDEQYF.

Worth noting for this clone: The same CDR3 is also encoded by other DNA sequences in this sample. The V and J genes are TRBV5-1 and TRBJ2-5; no definite D call. Germline V CDR1 and CDR2: SGHRS, YFSETQ. Trimming removed 0 bases from V and 4 bases from J, with 7 bases in between. The CDR3 sequence is 13 residues long. The CDR3 bases are TGCGCCAGCAGCTTGGAATTAGGAGAGACCCAGTACTTC. Residues: CASSLELGETQYF.

This chain connects TRBV27 to TRBJ1-2; D may be TRBD1 (6 bases). The CDR3 runs to 13 residues. V lost 3 bases, J lost 4 bases, and 9 bases lay in between. CDR1 is MNHEY and CDR2 is SMNVEV in the germline V gene (reference sequence). The CDR3 loop is CASSFRGGYGYTF. CDR3 DNA sequence: TGTGCCAGCAGTTTCAGGGGCGGCTATGGCTACACCTTC.

J is TRBJ1-4 and V is TRBV28; D is perhaps TRBD1 (5 bases). CDR3 length: 15 residues. Germline values: CDR1 MDHEN, CDR2 SYDVKM. V gave up 9 bases and J gave up 2 bases, with 16 bases separating them. The CDR3 DNA reads TGTGCCAGTCGGGGGGTGACAGCCACTAATGAAAAACTGTTTTTT. Residues: CASRGVTATNEKLFF.

The chain carries TRBV28 and TRBJ2-7, with 11 bases matching TRBD1. The CDR3 runs 15 residues. V lost 5 bases and J lost 2; bases outside the gene matches: 5. Germline CDR1 is MDHEN and CDR2 is SYDVKM. The CDR3 nucleotides are TGTGCCAGCAGTGCGACGGGACAGGGGGCCTACGAGCAGTACTTC. It translates to CASSATGQGAYEQYF.

The V gene is TRBV19, the J gene TRBJ2-7; 7 bases are a match to TRBD2. CDR3 length equals 15 residues. Germline V gene data show CDR1 as LNHDA and CDR2 as SQIVND (reference sequence). V lost 3 bases, J lost 0 bases, and 5 bases stayed unmatched. CDR3 nucleotides: TGTGCCAGTAGTATTATGGGAGGGAGCTCCTACGAGCAGTACTTC. Its translation: CASSIMGGSSYEQYF. The complete variable domain, with remaining parts taken from reference TRBV19 and TRBJ2-7, reads DGGITQSPKYLFRKEGQNVTLSCEQNLNHDAMYWYRQDPGQGLRLIYYSQIVNDFQKGDIAEGYSVSREKKESFPLTVTSAQKNPTAFYLCASSIMGGSSYEQYFGPGTRLTVT.

V is TRBV2 and J is TRBJ2-6; a weak D match, TRBD1 (6 bases). This CDR3 is 16 amino acids long. Trimming took 2 bases from V and 0 from J, leaving 8 bases between them. Per the germline V gene, CDR1 is SNHLY and CDR2 is FYNNEI. The CDR3 loop is CASSEFRGSGANVLTF. CDR3 bases: TGTGCCAGCAGTGAATTCAGGGGCTCTGGGGCCAACGTCCTGACTTTC.

The rearrangement uses TRBV5-4 and TRBJ1-3, with D possibly being TRBD1 (5 bases). Germline V gene lookup returns CDR1 SGHNT and CDR2 YYREEE (reference sequence). The CDR3 covers 16 residues. V was trimmed by 0 bases and J by 5 bases, leaving 15 bases between them. The CDR3 DNA reads TGTGCCAGCAGCTTGGGCAGCGGGGGAGCCAGAAACACCATATATTTT. Residues: CASSLGSGGARNTIYF.

This clone was picked up one time. The chain is built from TRBV28 and TRBJ1-6; D remains unclear. Germline V lookup: CDR1 MDHEN, CDR2 SYDVKM. The CDR3 extends over 16 amino acids. V lost 4 bases and J lost 5, with 15 bases in between. The CDR3 region has the DNA TGTGCCAGCAGTTCCTCCCGGAATGGGAATAATTCACCCCTCCACTTT. Protein product: CASSSSRNGNNSPLHF.

The chain is built from TRBV30 and TRBJ2-3; weak D call: TRBD2 (5 bases). V was trimmed by 2 bases and J by 1 base, leaving 7 bases between them. This CDR3 comprises 13 residues. Germline V lookup: CDR1 GTSNPN, CDR2 SVGIG (reference sequence). The CDR3 reads CAWSKAGTDTQYF. CDR3 nucleotide sequence: TGTGCCTGGAGTAAAGCGGGCACAGATACGCAGTATTTT.

The rearrangement joins TRBV18 to TRBJ2-7; D not resolved. V dropped 2 bases and J dropped 5 bases, with 7 bases sitting between them. The CDR3 extends over 12 amino acids. CDR1 is KGHSH, CDR2 LQKENI, per germline. For the CDR3, the DNA is TGTGCCAGCTCACCAAGAGAAGACGAGCAGTACTTC. Protein: CASSPREDEQYF.

This clone was found once. The J gene is TRBJ1-4, the V gene TRBV6-5; D gene unclear. The CDR3 has 11 residues. Trimming left V 4 bases short and J 8 bases short, with 5 bases between. The V gene's germline CDR1 is MNHEY and CDR2 SVGAGI. The CDR3 nucleotides are TGTGCCAGCAGTTCGAGGGAAAAACTGTTTTTT. Amino acid sequence: CASSSREKLFF.

This rearrangement joins TRBV11-3 to TRBJ2-5; 11 bases are shared with TRBD1. V trimming: 5 bases; J trimming: 4 bases; junction bases outside the gene matches: 6. The CDR3 sequence is 15 residues long. The V gene's germline CDR1 is SGHNT and CDR2 YENEEA. The CDR3 is CASSIGQGAGETQYF. The CDR3 bases are TGTGCCAGCAGCATAGGACAGGGGGCGGGAGAGACCCAGTACTTC. The complete variable domain, with remaining parts taken from reference TRBV11-3 and TRBJ2-5, reads EAGVVQSPRYKIIEKKQPVAFWCNPISGHNTLYWYLQNLGQGPELLIRYENEEAVDDSQLPKDRFSAERLKGVDSTLKIQPAELGDSAVYLCASSIGQGAGETQYFGPGTRLLVL.

The CDR3 DNA sequence: TGTGCCAGCATTGTGGGCGGGAGCTCCTACGAGCAGTACTTC. It yields the protein CASIVGGSSYEQYF. The gene calls are TRBV6-5 and TRBJ2-7; TRBD2 matches at 7 bases. The CDR3 length is 14 residues. Germline lookup yields CDR1 MNHEY and CDR2 SVGAGI. V lost 7 bases and J lost 0; bases outside the gene matches: 6.

There are a few counts of this clone. This chain joins TRBV7-8 and TRBJ2-6; 7 bases fit TRBD1. This CDR3 is 18 amino acids long. In germline, CDR1 is SGHVS, CDR2 FQNEAQ. V trimming: 2 bases; J trimming: 0 bases; junction bases outside the gene matches: 7. In DNA, the CDR3 is TGTGCCAGCAGCTTAATGACAGGGATACTCTCTGGGGCCAACGTCCTGACTTTC. Encoded protein: CASSLMTGILSGANVLTF.

The V gene is TRBV4-1, the J gene TRBJ2-3, with 7 bases lining up with TRBD2. V lost 0 bases, J lost 1 base, and 10 bases stayed unmatched. The CDR3 extends over 18 amino acids. In germline, CDR1 is MGHRA, CDR2 YSYEKL. The CDR3 bases are TGCGCCAGCAGCCAAGAGAGGGACGGGAGGACTCGCACAGATACGCAGTATTTT. As protein: CASSQERDGRTRTDTQYF.